Listed below are T cell receptor beta chains from one sample, sequenced in a study of shared clonotypes between healthy human individuals. Produced via immunoSEQ multiplex PCR; TCRdb's table is partial and in-frame only. The sample has approximately 1,500,000 clones, roughly 97% seen once. Source material: naive CD4+ T cells sorted from blood. These receptors all come from a man aged 30 to 39 in good health. CDR3s include the opening cysteine and the closing phenylalanine or tryptophan. D genes are given only for firm matches.

TRBJ2-7	-	TRBV7-2	CASSLSPGFSYEQYF	TGTGCCAGCAGCCTCAGTCCGGGGTTCTCCTACGAGCAGTACTTC
TRBJ2-3	-	TRBV7-6	CASSPQTTDTQYF	TGTGCCAGCAGCCCACAGACTACAGATACGCAGTATTTT
TRBJ2-1	TRBD2	TRBV18	CASFTLSGGAYNEQFF	TGTGCCAGCTTCACCCTCAGCGGGGGGGCCTACAATGAGCAGTTCTTC
TRBJ1-2	TRBD1	TRBV28	CASSWDRNYGYTF	TGTGCCAGCAGCTGGGACAGGAACTATGGCTACACCTTC
TRBJ2-5	TRBD1	TRBV5-4	CASSWGQGAIITSEETQYF	TGTGCCAGCAGCTGGGGACAGGGGGCGATCATTACTTCGGAAGAGACCCAGTACTTC
TRBJ2-1	-	TRBV29-1	CSVGGPNRVHNEQFF	TGCAGCGTGGGGGGGCCAAATCGGGTACACAATGAGCAGTTCTTC
TRBJ1-1	-	TRBV4-1	CASSQRAQGLTEAFF	TGCGCCAGCAGCCAAAGGGCGCAGGGGCTCACTGAAGCTTTCTTT
TRBJ2-1	-	TRBV5-1	CASSLGLTVNNEQFF	TGCGCCAGCAGCTTGGGGCTAACGGTAAATAATGAGCAGTTCTTC
TRBJ1-5	TRBD1	TRBV4-2	CASSQDTGVGHQPQHF	TGTGCCAGCAGCCAGGACACAGGGGTGGGGCATCAGCCCCAGCATTTT
TRBJ2-2	-	TRBV19	CASSIERGRPGTGELFF	TGTGCCAGTAGTATAGAGAGGGGCCGCCCGGGCACCGGGGAGCTGTTTTTT
TRBJ2-2	-	TRBV7-3	CASSPQTVAGELFF	TGTGCCAGCAGCCCACAAACAGTGGCCGGGGAGCTGTTTTTT